The source of this T cell receptor beta chain is a study of cytomegalovirus exposure and HLA in healthy donors. PCR employed 60 Vbeta and 13 Jbeta primers. Method: immunoSEQ multiplex PCR; TCRdb's copy keeps in-frame clones and lacks some. The table has 95,000 to 100,000 clones, around four fifths seen once. CDR1 is SGHRS, CDR2 YFSETQ, per germline. The length of the CDR3 is 16 residues. With 4 bases clipped from V and 4 bases from J, the junction kept 4 bases outside the gene matches. Study-level findings and limits: Per a later analysis, 15,000 to 20,000 TCR beta sequences showed association with HLA alleles at 0.05 false discovery rate. In vitro checks showed that three CMV-associated chains really do target CMV antigens.

Details on this clone: No antigen is known for it.

This receptor was obtained from a man aged 40-49 years in good health and CMV-seronegative. The rearrangement uses TRBV5-1 and TRBJ2-1; 14 bases align to TRBD2. The sample consisted of PBMCs. The CDR3 DNA sequence: TGCGCCAGCAGCAGGACTAGCGGGGGGCTTTACAATGAGCAGTTCTTC. As protein: CASSRTSGGLYNEQFF.